A single count supports the clone carrying this T cell receptor beta chain. The data belong to a study of blood T cells in healthy people across ages. A sample-barcoded 5' primer and a J-beta primer mix were used in a second PCR of about 6 to 11 cycles. MiXCR, run by TCRdb on the 5' RACE reads, gives a single entry per CDR3 protein. In the table there are 1.5 million to 2 million distinct CDR3 sequences, around half of which are singletons. The germline V gene encodes CDR1 DFQATT and CDR2 SNEGSKA (reference sequence). With 2 bases removed from V and 2 bases from J, the gap between germline ends came to 10 bases. This CDR3 region has 14 residues.

The rearrangement links TRBV20-1 to TRBJ1-5; possible D gene TRBD1, 5 bases. The TCR sequence derives from a woman in her 40s in good health. Sample: blood. The CDR3 DNA reads TGCAGTGCTAGAAGGGGAGGCGGCAATCAGCCCCAGCATTTT. It translates to CSARRGGGNQPQHF.